This T cell receptor beta chain was sequenced for a study of beta chain features in type 1 diabetes (dated by TCRdb to 2017 to 2018). With respect to the entire study: No differences in mean age, gender distribution, total cell number or subset yield were found between patients and healthy donors. A total of 90 million to 130 million sorted cells were examined across all samples, and a strong correlation was observed between cell number per subset and RNA yield. In the study, recently diagnosed type 1 diabetes patients and matched healthy donors were compared on the TCRB repertoires of their sorted circulating CD4+ T cell subsets. Whereas all 28 donors provided naive and central memory subsets, regulatory and stem cell-like memory subsets were isolated from just 8 patients and roughly 8 healthy donors.

A note on this clone: Its recognized antigen is unknown. No base qualities exist here, and no much larger clone lies one base off it.

Each donor gave one peripheral blood draw, averaging roughly 120 mL, which was collected into heparinised tubes. Naive, central memory, regulatory and stem cell-like memory CD4+ T cells were sorted on a BD FACSAria II using a panel including CD45RO, CCR7, CD25, CD127, CD95 and CD27. A purity above 95% was achieved for all sorted populations. PBMCs were isolated immediately by Lymphoprep density gradient centrifugation and stained directly without culture. So that batch effects would be minimized, each experiment stained and sorted samples in pairs, pairing one healthy donor with one patient. The High Capacity cDNA Reverse Transcription Kit was used to reverse transcribe all of the isolated RNA, meaning that expressed TCRB transcripts were what got sequenced. Deep immunoSEQ sequencing was performed on naive, central memory and regulatory T cell samples, with an average of roughly 3.3 million total reads per sample. After sorted cells were lysed in RLT buffer, RNA was extracted with DNase-treated RNeasy Micro or Mini kits, with the choice depending on cell number. Each cell subset was processed separately to prevent cross-contamination, with patient and healthy donor samples processed together. Using the immunoSEQ multiplex PCR, TCRB sequences were amplified from cDNA into 87-bp fragments spanning the CDR3 region. Sequencing of the amplicons was performed on the Illumina HiSeq platform. Per the source publication's procedure: Synthetic template baselines were used to correct PCR bias computationally, reads within Hamming distance 2 were collapsed, and singletons that could not be merged were discarded. By aligning reads against IMGT, V, D and J genes, CDR3 length, and insertions or deletions at six rearrangement sites were assigned. Within each subset, clonotype counts were normalized to sorted cell number, and only after that were true diversity and Gini coefficients computed with the tcR R package. The overlap coefficient, calculated on TCRB nucleotide sequences, was used to quantify repertoire sharing. As a proxy for the pre-selection repertoire, out-of-frame TCRB sequences from naive cells were analyzed. TCRdb limited this immuneACCESS table to in-frame rearrangements with V and J called. A share of clones is missing; checked studies link under half to unresolved V genes, and the rest is unexplained. V and J calls and clone size are those listed in that table; D and trimming were worked out from the DNA. A total of a few hundred thousand clones appear in this sample, about 11% of them only once. Of the sample, around 0.017% falls within the top ten clones.

The germline V gene gives CDR1 as SGHDN and CDR2 as FVKESK. V is clipped by 4 bases and J by 11 bases, and the sequence between their germline boundaries is 20 bases long. From the cysteine through the phenylalanine, the CDR3 covers 14 amino acids. CDR3 DNA only is kept here, 42 bases in frame from base 1. What the authors observed across the whole study: Patients with type 1 diabetes made fewer insertions and deleted more nucleotides at VDJ recombination sites, implying thymic rearrangement abnormalities. Shorter templates might be favored by PCR, yet because patient and control samples were amplified and corrected together, any such skew would affect both groups equally. Only small numbers of individuals were included in the HLA sub-analyses, which left unresolved whether HLA type had any influence on TCRB rearrangement. Because cDNA was sequenced instead of genomic DNA, highly expressing activated cells could be over-represented, though the groups showed no difference in activation or CD3 levels. Naive, central memory and regulatory TCRB repertoires appeared more similar among patients than among healthy donors. A moderate but significant shortening of TCRB CDR3 length was observed in type 1 diabetes patients in all four CD4+ subsets.

In this chain, TRBV14 is recombined with TRBJ1-1; TRBD1 might be the D gene, on 5 matching bases. The TCR originated in a man between 25 and 39 years old with type 1 diabetes. The sample taken for sequencing was naive CD4+ T cells from blood. The sample's cell subset or site label, decoded: true naive CD4+ T cells. The DNA is TGTGCCAGCAGCCCGGCGGGGGGAACGAAAGTTGCTTTCTTT. This yields the protein CASSPAGGTKVAFF. Outside the CDR3, residues come from the reference TRBV14 and TRBJ1-1 proteins, so the full variable domain is: EAGVTQFPSHSVIEKGQTVTLRCDPISGHDNLYWYRRVMGKEIKFLLHFVKESKQDESGMPNNRFLAERTGGTYSTLKVQPAELEDSGVYFCASSPAGGTKVAFFGQGTRLTVV.